The 27 T cell receptor beta chains presented below share a single source sample, sequenced in a study of blood T cell repertoires in COVID-19. Assay: immunoSEQ multiplex PCR; the TCRdb copy retains only in-frame clones and omits some. The repertoire consists of 140,000 to 150,000 clones, with 75% to 90% occurring once and the leading ten covering 3.5% to 4%. Sequencing input: peripheral blood. Source of these receptors: a man between 70 and 80 years old who had recovered from COVID-19.

The genes are TRBV4-1 and TRBJ2-7, with 7 bases that match TRBD1. The CDR3 contains 14 residues. The V gene end was trimmed by 3 bases and the J gene end by 2 bases; junction bases not matched to a gene: 4. The germline gives CDR1 MGHRA, CDR2 YSYEKL. As DNA, the CDR3 is TGCGCCAGCAGCCATTGGGACAGTCCCTACGAGCAGTACTTC. This sequence encodes CASSHWDSPYEQYF.

The chain combines TRBV4-1 with TRBJ2-5, with no clear D. The CDR3 extends over 14 amino acids. The V and J ends lost 0 bases and 1 base respectively, with 6 bases between them. The V gene's germline CDR1 is MGHRA and CDR2 YSYEKL. The CDR3 protein is CASSQEGVQETQYF. The CDR3 DNA follows: TGCGCCAGCAGCCAAGAAGGAGTCCAAGAGACCCAGTACTTC.

The chain employs TRBV10-2 and TRBJ2-3, with 7 bases aligning to TRBD2. The CDR3 loop spans 14 amino acids. V lost 6 bases, J lost 1 base, and 4 bases stayed unmatched. CDR1 is WSHSY, CDR2 SAAADI, per germline. CDR3 protein: CASSYTSGTDTQYF. Written as DNA, the CDR3 is TGCGCCAGCAGCTATACTAGCGGCACAGATACGCAGTATTTT.

This CDR3 is CASSPVAGTGYEQYF. CDR3 bases: TGCGCCAGCAGCCCCGTAGCGGGGACGGGATACGAGCAGTACTTC. This sequence joins TRBV5-1 and TRBJ2-7; 8 bases are shared with TRBD2. Germline V lookup: CDR1 SGHRS, CDR2 YFSETQ. CDR3 size: 15 residues. V trimming: 4 bases; J trimming: 4 bases; junction bases outside the gene matches: 10.

The chain uses TRBV18 and TRBJ2-4, with D perhaps matching TRBD1 (5 bases). This CDR3 has 18 amino acids. V lost 0 bases and J lost 0, with 15 bases in between. In germline, CDR1 is KGHSH, CDR2 LQKENI. The CDR3, as DNA: TGTGCCAGCTCACCACCTTCAAGGGGCCGATTAGCCAAAAACATTCAGTACTTC. This codes for CASSPPSRGRLAKNIQYF.

V gene TRBV3-1 (or the pseudogene TRBV3-2) combines with J gene TRBJ1-6; tentative D call: TRBD1 (6 bases). V was shortened by 3 bases and J by 4 bases, with 13 bases between the two germline ends. The CDR3 length is 16 residues. Germline V CDR1 and CDR2: LGHDT, YNNKEL (reference sequence). As DNA, the CDR3 is TGTGCCAGCAGCCATTCAGAAGGGGGATATAATTCACCCCTCCACTTT. It specifies CASSHSEGGYNSPLHF.

This clone has just one count. The V call is TRBV10-3, the J call TRBJ1-1; D gene uncertain. The CDR3 length is 13 residues. Between the trimmed V and J ends, which lost 5 bases and 0 bases, there was a span of 7 bases. Germline V lookup: CDR1 ENHRY, CDR2 SYGVKD. The CDR3 here is CAISSEMNTEAFF. CDR3 bases: TGTGCCATCAGTTCGGAGATGAACACTGAAGCTTTCTTT.

This chain connects TRBV27 to TRBJ2-1; 7 nucleotides agree with TRBD1. V shed 4 bases, J shed 5 bases, and the junction held 8 bases outside the gene matches. CDR3 size: 15 residues. Germline assignment: CDR1 MNHEY and CDR2 SMNVEV (reference sequence). This CDR3 is CASSSYFDRDNEQFF. The CDR3 region has the DNA TGTGCCAGCAGTTCCTATTTCGACAGGGACAATGAGCAGTTCTTC.

The chain recombines TRBV15 with TRBJ2-7, with 7 bases matching TRBD1. CDR3 length: 16 residues. The junction had 8 bases not matched to a gene; V was cut back by 0 bases and J by 3 bases. From germline, CDR1 is LNHNV and CDR2 YYDKDF (reference sequence). CDR3 nucleotides: TGTGCCACCAGCAGAGAATTCGGGACAGAAGGCTACGAGCAGTACTTC. This translates into CATSREFGTEGYEQYF.

The rearrangement links TRBV15 to TRBJ2-3; 8 nucleotides line up with TRBD2. Germline assignment: CDR1 LNHNV and CDR2 YYDKDF (reference sequence). CDR3 length equals 17 residues. The V and J ends lost 0 bases and 4 bases, in that order; junction bases with no gene match: 9. The CDR3 sequence is CATSRDSGGFDADTQYF. In DNA, the CDR3 is TGTGCCACCAGCAGAGATTCGGGGGGGTTCGACGCAGATACGCAGTATTTT.

The chain carries TRBV6-7 and TRBJ2-2; D is undetermined. TRBV6-7 is known as an ORF, though its function is uncertain. CDR3 length: 12 residues. Trimming took off 2 bases at V and 5 bases at J, with 3 bases between the two ends. The CDR3 coding sequence is TGTGCCAGCAGTTACCGTACCGGGGAGCTGTTTTTT. This sequence encodes CASSYRTGELFF.

This chain uses TRBV30 with TRBJ2-3; TRBD1 might be the D (6 bases). Trimming removed 1 base at V and 0 bases at J, with 11 bases between. The CDR3 has 15 residues. From germline, CDR1 is GTSNPN and CDR2 SVGIG (reference sequence). CDR3 nucleotides: TGTGCCTGGAGTGCGGACAGACCTAGCACAGATACGCAGTATTTT. It is translated as CAWSADRPSTDTQYF.

J is TRBJ1-1 and V is TRBV7-8; perhaps TRBD1 as D (6 bases). V lost 7 bases and J lost 4, with 13 bases in between. Germline assignment: CDR1 SGHVS and CDR2 FQNEAQ. The CDR3 sequence is 13 residues long. CDR3 coding DNA: TGTGCCAGCACCGCTTTCAGGGGCACTGAAGCTTTCTTT. It translates to CASTAFRGTEAFF. The full variable domain, completed using reference TRBV7-8 and TRBJ1-1, is GAGVSQSPRYKVAKRGQDVALRCDPISGHVSLFWYQQALGQGPEFLTYFQNEAQLDKSGLPSDRFFAERPEGSVSTLKIQRTQQEDSAVYLCASTAFRGTEAFFGQGTRLTVV.

The rearrangement uses TRBV10-3 and TRBJ2-7; D call uncertain. Per the germline V gene, CDR1 is ENHRY and CDR2 is SYGVKD. The CDR3 is 15 residues long. Trimming pared 3 bases from V and 3 bases from J, leaving 15 bases between. CDR3 amino acids: CAISESREEIYEQYF. In nucleotides, the CDR3 is TGTGCCATCAGTGAATCTCGAGAAGAAATCTACGAGCAGTACTTC.

The chain uses TRBV4-3 and TRBJ2-2; 14 positions agree with TRBD2. CDR3 length: 16 residues. V dropped 3 bases and J dropped 4; count of bases not matched to a gene: 1. Germline assignment: CDR1 LGHNA and CDR2 YSLEER. The CDR3: CASSQGLAGVTGELFF. The CDR3, as DNA: TGCGCCAGCAGCCAGGGACTAGCGGGGGTCACCGGGGAGCTGTTTTTT.

The gene calls are TRBV6-2 or TRBV6-3 and TRBJ2-6; the D is unclear. Germline CDR1 MNHEY, CDR2 SVGEGT. The CDR3 runs to 16 residues. Trimming removed 5 bases at V and 2 bases at J, with 13 bases between. DNA for the CDR3: TGTGCCAGCAGTGACTTTAAGCCCCCTGGGGCCAACGTCCTGACTTTC. Residues: CASSDFKPPGANVLTF.

The V gene is TRBV5-6, the J gene TRBJ2-1, with 7 bases matching TRBD2. In germline, CDR1 is SGHDT, CDR2 YYEEEE. The V gene end was trimmed by 4 bases and the J gene end by 6 bases; junction bases not matched to a gene: 13. The CDR3 covers 16 residues. The DNA for the CDR3 is TGTGCCAGCAGCCGCTTGGCGGGAGTATTGGGCAATGAGCAGTTCTTC. Its translation is CASSRLAGVLGNEQFF.

This clone showed up just a few times. The chain combines TRBV19 with TRBJ2-3; perhaps TRBD2 as D (6 bases). Trimming took off 4 bases at V and 4 bases at J, with 9 bases between the two ends. CDR3 size: 13 residues. Germline-derived CDR1 and CDR2 are LNHDA and SQIVND (reference sequence). In DNA, the CDR3 is TGTGCCAGTAGTAGCGGGAACGCAGATACGCAGTATTTT. Its translation is CASSSGNADTQYF.

The chain employs TRBV29-1 and TRBJ1-2; possible D gene TRBD1, 6 bases. The CDR3 length is 11 residues. V gave up 4 bases and J gave up 8 bases, with 11 bases separating them. Germline V gives CDR1 SQVTM, CDR2 ANQGSEA. Here the CDR3 reads CSVGGGVGYTF. The CDR3 coding sequence is TGCAGCGTTGGGGGGGGCGTCGGCTACACCTTC.

This rearrangement joins TRBV19 to TRBJ2-1, with 11 positions matching TRBD1. The germline gives CDR1 LNHDA, CDR2 SQIVND (reference sequence). The V segment lost 4 bases and the J segment 6 bases; nucleotides outside the gene matches: 5. The CDR3 has 15 residues. The CDR3 coding sequence is TGTGCCAGTAGTAGGCCGGGACAGGGGGTCAATGAGCAGTTCTTC. It is translated as CASSRPGQGVNEQFF.

This clone was counted once. The J gene is TRBJ2-1, the V gene TRBV5-1; 12 nucleotides match TRBD2. CDR1 is SGHRS and CDR2 is YFSETQ in the germline V gene. V shed 3 bases and J 8 bases; nucleotides not matched to a gene: 3. The CDR3 is made up of 14 amino acids. This CDR3 is CASSYGLAGHEQFF. CDR3 in DNA: TGCGCCAGCAGCTACGGACTAGCGGGACATGAGCAGTTCTTC.

This clone came up a few times. The chain employs TRBV19 and TRBJ2-1; maybe TRBD1 (6 bases). The CDR3 has 15 residues. Trimming took 5 bases from V and 2 from J, leaving 13 bases between them. CDR1 is LNHDA, CDR2 SQIVND, per germline (reference sequence). The CDR3 sequence is CASSYQTGAYNEQFF. The DNA for the CDR3 is TGTGCCAGTAGTTATCAGACAGGAGCCTACAATGAGCAGTTCTTC.

This sequence joins TRBV5-1 and TRBJ1-1; possibly TRBD1 for D (5 bases). The V gene's germline CDR1 is SGHRS and CDR2 YFSETQ. With 0 bases removed from V and 3 bases from J, the gap between germline ends came to 12 bases. This CDR3 contains 15 residues. The CDR3 reads CASSLDSRVDTEAFF. CDR3 nucleotide sequence: TGCGCCAGCAGCTTGGACTCCAGGGTGGACACTGAAGCTTTCTTT.

The rearrangement uses TRBV11-2 and TRBJ2-1; 7 nucleotides agree with TRBD1. The CDR3 is made up of 14 amino acids. Germline assignment: CDR1 SGHAT and CDR2 FQNNGV. V gave up 3 bases and J gave up 9 bases; unmatched junction bases: 8. The CDR3 here is CASSLGFPGGEQFF. For the CDR3, the DNA is TGTGCCAGCAGCTTGGGGTTCCCAGGGGGTGAGCAGTTCTTC.

The rearrangement uses TRBV2 and TRBJ1-5; a weak D match, TRBD1 (5 bases). Germline values: CDR1 SNHLY, CDR2 FYNNEI. V lost 5 bases and J 0 bases, leaving 11 bases between the germline ends. The CDR3 totals 15 residues. CDR3 sequence (DNA): TGTGCCAGCAGTTGGGGCGGGGATAGCAATCAGCCCCAGCATTTT. Protein sequence: CASSWGGDSNQPQHF.

The chain carries TRBV24-1 and TRBJ2-1; possibly TRBD2 for D (5 bases). CDR1 is KGHDR, CDR2 SFDVKD, per germline. V was clipped by 9 bases and J by 5 bases, with 7 bases between them. This CDR3 spans 11 amino acids. The CDR3 DNA follows: TGTGCCACCGCCGGGGACAATGAGCAGTTCTTC. Amino acids: CATAGDNEQFF.

This rearrangement joins TRBV6-5 to TRBJ1-2, with D unresolved. Trimming cost V 7 bases and J 2 bases, with 8 bases left between them. This CDR3 region has 12 residues. Germline loops: CDR1 MNHEY, CDR2 SVGAGI. The CDR3 sequence is CASTSGNYGYTF. CDR3 DNA: TGTGCCAGCACTTCGGGAAACTATGGCTACACCTTC.